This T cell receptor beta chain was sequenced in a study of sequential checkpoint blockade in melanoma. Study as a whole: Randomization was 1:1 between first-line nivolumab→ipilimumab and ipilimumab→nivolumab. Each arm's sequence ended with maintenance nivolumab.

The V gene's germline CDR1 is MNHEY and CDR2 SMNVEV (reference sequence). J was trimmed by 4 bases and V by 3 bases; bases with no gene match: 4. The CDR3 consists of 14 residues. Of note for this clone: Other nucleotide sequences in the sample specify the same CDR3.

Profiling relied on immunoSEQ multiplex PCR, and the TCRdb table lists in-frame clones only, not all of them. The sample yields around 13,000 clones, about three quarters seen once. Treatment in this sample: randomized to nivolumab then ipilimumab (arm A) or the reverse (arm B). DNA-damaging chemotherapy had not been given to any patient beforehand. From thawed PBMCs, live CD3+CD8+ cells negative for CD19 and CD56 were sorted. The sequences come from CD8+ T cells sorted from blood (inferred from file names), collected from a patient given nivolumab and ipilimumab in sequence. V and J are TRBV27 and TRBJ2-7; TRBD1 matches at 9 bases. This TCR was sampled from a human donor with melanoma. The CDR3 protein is CASSLSTGGYEQYF. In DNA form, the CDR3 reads TGTGCCAGCAGTTTGTCGACAGGGGGGTACGAGCAGTACTTC.